These T cell receptor beta chains were read from a single sample in a study of post-analysis software for immune sequencing data. Using its own MiXCR run on the PCR reads, TCRdb lists one record per CDR3 protein. Counted here are roughly 540,000 distinct CDR3 sequences, roughly 34% occurring once; the ten biggest clones make up approximately 6%. The specimen sequenced was blood. These receptor sequences come from a girl younger than 18 with multiple sclerosis. Each CDR3 is given with its conserved first and last residue. A D gene is named only where the DNA matches it firmly. Clone size, where shown, is once, few, many, or a class for clones that have expanded.

CDR3nt: TGTGCCAGCAGCCCGACACCGGTCCTGAACACCGGGGAGCTGTTTTTT
CDR3aa: CASSPTPVLNTGELFF
abundance: .
v_gene: TRBV6-4
d_gene: .
j_gene: TRBJ2-2

CDR3nt: TGTGCCAGCAGCCGTGGACAGAAAAACATTCAGTACTTC
CDR3aa: CASSRGQKNIQYF
abundance: .
v_gene: TRBV7-9
d_gene: .
j_gene: TRBJ2-4

CDR3nt: TGCGCCAGCAGCTTGAATACAGGGGGCTTGGACGAGCAGTACTTC
CDR3aa: CASSLNTGGLDEQYF
abundance: .
v_gene: TRBV5-1
d_gene: TRBD1
j_gene: TRBJ2-7

CDR3nt: TGTGCCAGCAGCCACCGTGGGGGCGGGAGCACAGATACGCAGTATTTT
CDR3aa: CASSHRGGGSTDTQYF
abundance: .
v_gene: TRBV11-3
d_gene: .
j_gene: TRBJ2-3

CDR3nt: TGCGCCAGCAGCCTAGGGGGGGGAACCTACGAGCAGTACTTC
CDR3aa: CASSLGGGTYEQYF
abundance: many
v_gene: TRBV4-1
d_gene: .
j_gene: TRBJ2-7

CDR3nt: TGTGCCAGCAGCCCACCAAATTCACCCCTCCACTTT
CDR3aa: CASSPPNSPLHF
abundance: many
v_gene: TRBV13
d_gene: .
j_gene: TRBJ1-6

CDR3nt: TGCAGTGCTAGGAAGGTTAGCGGGGCTAGGGAGTATTTT
CDR3aa: CSARKVSGAREYF
abundance: .
v_gene: TRBV20-1
d_gene: TRBD2
j_gene: TRBJ2-3

CDR3nt: TGCAGTGCTAGTGCCGGGGGAGATACGCAGTATTTT
CDR3aa: CSASAGGDTQYF
abundance: few
v_gene: TRBV20-1
d_gene: .
j_gene: TRBJ2-3

CDR3nt: TGTGCCATCAGCAACCACCTTTGGTCACAGGGAACGGTGAAGAACACCGGGGAGCTGTTTTTT
CDR3aa: CAISNHLWSQGTVKNTGELFF
abundance: few
v_gene: TRBV10-3
d_gene: .
j_gene: TRBJ2-2

CDR3nt: TGTGCCAGCAGCTCAAATGCCGGGCCACAAAATCTGTACTTC
CDR3aa: CASSSNAGPQNLYF
abundance: .
v_gene: TRBV7-2
d_gene: .
j_gene: TRBJ2-7

CDR3nt: TGTGCCAGCAGCCAAGCGCCGTTGCGGTTGAACACAGATACGCAGTATTTT
CDR3aa: CASSQAPLRLNTDTQYF
abundance: .
v_gene: TRBV3-1
d_gene: .
j_gene: TRBJ2-3

CDR3nt: TGTGCCAGCAGACAAACTGGGAACACTGAAGCTTTCTTT
CDR3aa: CASRQTGNTEAFF
abundance: .
v_gene: TRBV7-8
d_gene: .
j_gene: TRBJ1-1

CDR3nt: TGTGCCAGCAGCCAGCCCCTACTAGGATGGGGCTCCTACGAGCAGTACTTC
CDR3aa: CASSQPLLGWGSYEQYF
abundance: .
v_gene: TRBV7-9
d_gene: .
j_gene: TRBJ2-7

CDR3nt: TGTGCCAGCAGCCCTTTAGGTCAGCCCCAGCATTTT
CDR3aa: CASSPLGQPQHF
abundance: .
v_gene: TRBV7-8
d_gene: .
j_gene: TRBJ1-5

CDR3nt: TGCAGTGCTAGTTCGAACACGCCAGATACGCAGTATTTT
CDR3aa: CSASSNTPDTQYF
abundance: .
v_gene: TRBV20-1
d_gene: .
j_gene: TRBJ2-3

CDR3nt: TGCAGTGCTAGAGACTCGACAGGGAACACAGATACGCAGTATTTT
CDR3aa: CSARDSTGNTDTQYF
abundance: few
v_gene: TRBV20-1
d_gene: TRBD1
j_gene: TRBJ2-3

CDR3nt: TGCAGTGCTAGAGCTCCCGTCGGACTAGCGGACAATGAGCAGTTCTTC
CDR3aa: CSARAPVGLADNEQFF
abundance: .
v_gene: TRBV20-1
d_gene: TRBD2
j_gene: TRBJ2-1

CDR3nt: TGCAGTGCGTTCTTACAGGGGGTCAACTATGGCTACACCTTC
CDR3aa: CSAFLQGVNYGYTF
abundance: .
v_gene: TRBV20-1
d_gene: TRBD1
j_gene: TRBJ1-2